This T cell receptor (beta chain) was profiled in a study of T-cell memory formation after mild COVID-19. TCRdb processed the 5' RACE reads anew with MiXCR; each CDR3 protein has one entry. The data contain approximately 99,000 distinct CDR3 sequences, about 18% of them singletons. V lost 7 bases to trimming and J lost 2 bases, with 11 bases between them. The germline gives CDR1 SQVTM, CDR2 ANQGSEA. This CDR3 has 12 amino acids. This clonotype was seen just once. The sequenced material came from PBMCs or a T cell subset sorted from them (not recorded which). This chain connects TRBV29-1 to TRBJ1-2; possible D gene TRBD1, 5 bases. This receptor was taken from a man between 18 and 29 years old who had mild COVID-19 (a few samples of this study predate the infection). Cell type and time point are not known. CDR3 nucleotides: TGCAGCGGGGGGGGGAGAAACTATGGCTACACCTTC. Residues: CSGGGRNYGYTF. Full variable domain (rest looked up from reference TRBV29-1 and TRBJ1-2): SAVISQKPSRDICQRGTSLTIQCQVDSQVTMMFWYRQQPGQSLTLIATANQGSEATYESGFVIDKFPISRPNLTFSTLTVSNMSPEDSSIYLCSGGGRNYGYTFGSGTRLTVV.